Below, 12 T cell receptor beta chains from the same sample are listed, as sequenced in a study of blood T cells in healthy people across ages. A J-beta primer mix and a sample-barcoded 5' primer were used in a second PCR of about 7 to 12 cycles. TCRdb used MiXCR to reprocess the 5' RACE reads, holding one entry per CDR3 protein. The sample records fewer than 800,000 distinct CDR3 sequences, about half being singletons. Sequenced material: blood. The receptors originated from a woman aged 55-70 years in good health.

This clonotype has a count of ten or more. The chain employs TRBV20-1 and TRBJ2-3; the match to TRBD2 covers 7 bases. The CDR3 sequence is 15 residues long. J gave up 3 bases and V 5 bases, and 11 bases lay outside the gene matches. Germline assignment: CDR1 DFQATT and CDR2 SNEGSKA (reference sequence). CDR3 DNA: TGCAGTGCTTTCCGACTAGCAGGACCTACAGATACGCAGTATTTT. It is translated as CSAFRLAGPTDTQYF.

The chain's CDR3 is CASSRGLAGGTDTQYF. The CDR3 DNA sequence: TGTGCCAGCAGCCGGGGACTAGCGGGAGGTACAGATACGCAGTATTTT. The rearrangement links TRBV7-2 to TRBJ2-3; 15 nucleotides agree with TRBD2. CDR1 is SGHTA and CDR2 is FQGNSA in the germline V gene. There are 16 residues in the CDR3. V was pared by 5 bases and J by 3 bases, with 3 bases of the junction left unmatched.

Concerning this clonotype: Since a much larger clone is just one base distant, this may be a read error. The chain links TRBV7-2 to TRBJ2-5, with D hard to call. This CDR3 region has 12 residues. Germline V CDR1 and CDR2: SGHTA, FQGNSA. This chain's CDR3 is CASRFGQETQYF. The CDR3 bases are TGTGCCAGCCGCTTCGGGCAAGAGACCCAGTACTTC. The complete variable domain, with remaining parts taken from reference TRBV7-2 and TRBJ2-5, reads GAGVSQSPSNKVTEKGKDVELRCDPISGHTALYWYRQSLGQGLEFLIYFQGNSAPDKSGLPSDRFSAERTGGSVSTLTIQRTQQEDSAVYLCASRFGQETQYFGPGTRLLVL.

V gene TRBV15 combines with J gene TRBJ1-6; 9 bases align to TRBD1. The CDR3 contains 14 residues. Germline CDR1 LNHNV, CDR2 YYDKDF (reference sequence). Trimming cost V 4 bases and J 8 bases; bases outside gene matches: 3. The CDR3 region has the DNA TGTGCCACCAGCACCAGACAGGGGGATTCACCCCTCCACTTT. Translation gives CATSTRQGDSPLHF. The full variable domain, in which reference TRBV15 and TRBJ1-6 provide the parts outside the CDR3, is DAMVIQNPRYQVTQFGKPVTLSCSQTLNHNVMYWYQQKSSQAPKLLFHYYDKDFNNEADTPDNFQSRRPNTSFCFLDIRSPGLGDTAMYLCATSTRQGDSPLHFGNGTRLTVT.

This chain links TRBV7-2 with TRBJ1-2, with D unclear. V was shortened by 0 bases and J by 8 bases, with 16 bases between the two germline ends. The germline V gene encodes CDR1 SGHTA and CDR2 FQGNSA. This CDR3 region has 15 residues. CDR3: CASSLADRVSRGYTF. The CDR3 DNA reads as TGTGCCAGCAGCTTAGCTGATCGGGTTTCTCGAGGCTACACCTTC.

This clonotype appeared a few times. V and J are TRBV5-1 and TRBJ1-6; TRBD1 might be the D (6 bases). This CDR3 region has 19 residues. Germline V CDR1 and CDR2: SGHRS, YFSETQ. Trimming cost V 0 bases and J 5 bases, with 21 bases left between them. The CDR3 DNA follows: TGCGCCAGCAGCTTGGTCGGAGGGATTCAGGGGTCGGATAATTCACCCCTCCACTTT. This translates into CASSLVGGIQGSDNSPLHF.

This clonotype was picked up a small number of times. This chain uses TRBV7-3 with TRBJ2-7; 7 nucleotides align to TRBD1. V lost 3 bases, J lost 4 bases, and 6 bases stayed unmatched. The CDR3 sequence is 14 residues long. The germline V gene encodes CDR1 SGHTA and CDR2 FQGTGA. The CDR3 DNA follows: TGTGCCAGCAGCTTCCGGGACAGAAATTACGAGCAGTACTTC. Protein product: CASSFRDRNYEQYF.

The chain joins TRBV5-1 to TRBJ1-2, with D perhaps matching TRBD1 (5 bases). CDR1 is SGHRS and CDR2 is YFSETQ in the germline V gene. V was shortened by 2 bases and J by 6 bases, with 14 bases between the two germline ends. The CDR3 runs to 14 residues. CDR3 protein: CASSFVAGGNGYTF. The CDR3 DNA reads as TGCGCCAGCAGCTTCGTCGCGGGGGGAAATGGCTACACCTTC.

This clonotype has more than one count but fewer than ten. This rearrangement joins TRBV7-2 to TRBJ2-1; tentative D call: TRBD2 (5 bases). The CDR3 extends over 15 amino acids. The V end was cut by 5 bases, the J end by 1 base, with 12 bases between. Germline V gene lookup returns CDR1 SGHTA and CDR2 FQGNSA. In nucleotides, the CDR3 is TGTGCCAGCAGCCGGGGAGTGGGATCCTACAATGAGCAGTTCTTC. Translated, it gives CASSRGVGSYNEQFF.

V usage is TRBV27 and J usage is TRBJ1-5; D gene uncertain. The ends were cut back, 3 bases at V and 4 bases at J, with 10 bases in the middle. Germline CDR1 and CDR2: MNHEY and SMNVEV (reference sequence). This CDR3 comprises 14 residues. In DNA, the CDR3 is TGTGCCAGCAGTTTGTTCGGATCGAATCAGCCCCAGCATTTT. The encoded protein is CASSLFGSNQPQHF.

This clonotype has just a few counts. J is TRBJ2-5 and V is TRBV19, with TRBD1 as a possible D gene (6 bases). The assigned J gene may be wrong: the sequence end matches TRBJ2-7 better. Germline V gene data show CDR1 as LNHDA and CDR2 as SQIVND (reference sequence). There are 12 residues in the CDR3. CDR3 nucleotide sequence: TGTGCCAGCAGGGCCAGGGGATCCGAGCAGTACTTC. Translating it yields CASRARGSEQYF.

This clonotype was observed a handful of times. The genes are TRBV7-2 and TRBJ2-7; weak D call: TRBD1 (6 bases). The CDR3 has 16 amino acids. The germline V and J ends were trimmed by 0 bases and 1 base, with 13 bases remaining between them. Germline V gives CDR1 SGHTA, CDR2 FQGNSA. CDR3 bases: TGTGCCAGCAGCTTAGCCCCACAGGGATTGTCCTACGAGCAGTACTTC. Translation gives CASSLAPQGLSYEQYF.